Shown below are 23 T cell receptor beta chains from a single sample sequenced in a study of CD8 T cells in ankylosing spondylitis. TCRdb used MiXCR to reprocess the 5' RACE reads, holding one entry per CDR3 protein. Of about 360,000 distinct CDR3 sequences listed, roughly 20% were seen once; the top ten hold around 13%. The specimen sequenced was blood, either unsorted or a sorted T cell fraction (not recorded which). The receptors stem from a male donor with ankylosing spondylitis or in good health (not recorded which).

This sequence joins TRBV24-1 and TRBJ2-3, with 7 bases aligning to TRBD1. Looked up from germline, CDR1 is KGHDR and CDR2 is SFDVKD. The trim removed 0 bases at V and 6 bases at J, leaving 8 bases unmatched. The CDR3 runs 16 residues. The chain's CDR3 is CATSDLGTGAADTQYF. The CDR3 nucleotides read TGTGCCACCAGTGATTTGGGAACAGGGGCGGCCGATACGCAGTATTTT.

This chain uses TRBV3-1 with TRBJ2-1; the D gene is possibly TRBD1 (6 bases). Germline V lookup: CDR1 LGHDT, CDR2 YNNKEL (reference sequence). The V and J ends lost 7 bases and 3 bases respectively, with 7 bases between them. The CDR3 extends over 12 amino acids. The CDR3 loop is CASKGGYNEQFF. As DNA, the CDR3 is TGTGCCAGCAAAGGGGGCTACAATGAGCAGTTCTTC.

The rearrangement uses TRBV12-3 or TRBV12-4 and TRBJ2-5; 7 nucleotides agree with TRBD1. V gave up 6 bases and J gave up 3 bases; unmatched junction bases: 4. The CDR3 runs 13 residues. The DNA of the CDR3 is TGTGCCAGCAGGATTGACAGGGAAGAGACCCAGTACTTC. Protein sequence: CASRIDREETQYF.

The chain is built from TRBV20-1 and TRBJ2-3; 7 bases line up with TRBD2. J gave up 4 bases and V 2 bases, and 9 bases lay outside the gene matches. The CDR3 contains 15 residues. Germline V gene lookup returns CDR1 DFQATT and CDR2 SNEGSKA (reference sequence). CDR3 nucleotide sequence: TGCAGTGCTAGACCGACTAGCCCCCTCCCAGATACGCAGTATTTT. It yields the protein CSARPTSPLPDTQYF.

The rearrangement joins TRBV15 to TRBJ2-6; D possibly corresponds to TRBD2 (6 bases). The CDR3 totals 15 residues. The germline V gene encodes CDR1 LNHNV and CDR2 YYDKDF (reference sequence). Between the trimmed V and J ends, which lost 0 bases and 4 bases, there was a span of 7 bases. The CDR3 sequence: CATSRDGGGANVLTF. The CDR3 DNA sequence: TGTGCCACCAGCAGAGATGGAGGGGGGGCCAACGTCCTGACTTTC.

The genes are TRBV11-1 and TRBJ2-7, with 11 nucleotides matching TRBD1. Germline V gene data show CDR1 as SGHAT and CDR2 as FQDESV (reference sequence). CDR3 length equals 15 residues. V gave up 3 bases and J gave up 11 bases; unmatched junction bases: 12. CDR3 bases: TGTGCCAGCAGCTTCCAAGCGGGGACAGGGGGAGCTGAGTACTTC. Protein sequence: CASSFQAGTGGAEYF.

The chain couples TRBV5-1 to TRBJ2-2; D may match TRBD1 or TRBD2 (5 bases each). The ends were cut back, 0 bases at V and 4 bases at J, with 10 bases in the middle. Germline V gene lookup returns CDR1 SGHRS and CDR2 YFSETQ. This CDR3 region has 15 residues. In DNA form, the CDR3 reads TGCGCCAGCAGCTTGGGGGGACCGCGCACCGGGGAGCTGTTTTTT. Translating it yields CASSLGGPRTGELFF.

The rearrangement links TRBV27 to TRBJ2-3; 7 bases match TRBD2. The CDR3 consists of 14 residues. V dropped 5 bases and J dropped 7; count of bases not matched to a gene: 9. Looked up from germline, CDR1 is MNHEY and CDR2 is SMNVEV (reference sequence). CDR3 in DNA: TGTGCCAGCAGTATGGGGAGCGGGGCCCATACGCAGTATTTT. Amino acids: CASSMGSGAHTQYF.

V usage is TRBV30 and J usage is TRBJ2-1, with TRBD1 identical over 8 bases. The CDR3 has 15 residues. Germline V gives CDR1 GTSNPN, CDR2 SVGIG (reference sequence). Trimming cost V 5 bases and J 1 base; bases outside gene matches: 7. This CDR3 is CAWRTGFSSYNEQFF. The CDR3 DNA is TGTGCCTGGCGGACAGGGTTTAGTTCCTACAATGAGCAGTTCTTC.

This clonotype was found many times. This chain uses TRBV10-3 with TRBJ1-2, with D hard to call. V lost 6 bases and J lost 5, with 10 bases in between. The CDR3 covers 12 residues. Germline values: CDR1 ENHRY, CDR2 SYGVKD. The DNA for the CDR3 is TGTGCCATCAGCCCAAGTGGTTATGGCTACACCTTC. It specifies CAISPSGYGYTF.

This clonotype turned up a few times. The rearrangement links TRBV7-9 to TRBJ1-1, with 7 bases lining up with TRBD1. The CDR3 loop spans 15 amino acids. The junction had 6 bases not matched to a gene; V was cut back by 3 bases and J by 2 bases. The germline CDR1 and CDR2 sequences are SEHNR and FQNEAQ (reference sequence). The CDR3, as DNA: TGTGCCAGCAGCTTCGCACAGGGGAAAAACACTGAAGCTTTCTTT. Its translation is CASSFAQGKNTEAFF. Based on the CDR3 plus reference TRBV7-9 and TRBJ1-1, the full variable domain is DTGVSQNPRHKITKRGQNVTFRCDPISEHNRLYWYRQTLGQGPEFLTYFQNEAQLEKSRLLSDRFSAERPKGSFSTLEIQRTEQGDSAMYLCASSFAQGKNTEAFFGQGTRLTVV.

The chain has TRBV6-1 and TRBJ2-2, with 8 bases that match TRBD2. The CDR3 totals 18 residues. The germline V gene has CDR1 MNHNS and CDR2 SASEGT. The J segment lost 0 bases and the V segment lost 5 bases, leaving 11 bases of the junction unmatched. CDR3 amino acids: CASSTPPGGASNTGELFF. The DNA for the CDR3 is TGTGCCAGCAGTACCCCCCCCGGGGGGGCCTCGAACACCGGGGAGCTGTTTTTT.

The chain uses TRBV28 and TRBJ1-1; tentative D call: TRBD1 (5 bases). Germline CDR1 is MDHEN and CDR2 is SYDVKM. The CDR3 runs to 14 residues. V dropped 4 bases and J dropped 3 bases, with 12 bases sitting between them. The CDR3 bases are TGTGCCAGCAGTTCGGACACTGGGGACACTGAAGCTTTCTTT. It translates to CASSSDTGDTEAFF.

This clonotype was detected a few times. The chain combines TRBV7-9 with TRBJ2-7, with TRBD2 matching 10 bases. V dropped 4 bases and J dropped 4; count of bases not matched to a gene: 10. This CDR3 region has 16 residues. Looked up from germline, CDR1 is SEHNR and CDR2 is FQNEAQ (reference sequence). The CDR3 region has the DNA TGTGCCAGCAGCTACCCCGCCCTAGCGGGGGAATACGAGCAGTACTTC. Amino acid sequence: CASSYPALAGEYEQYF.

This clonotype was seen a few times. V gene TRBV2 combines with J gene TRBJ1-1, with unresolved D. The CDR3 contains 10 residues. CDR1 is SNHLY, CDR2 FYNNEI, per germline. Trimming took 1 base from V and 7 from J, leaving 1 base between them. CDR3 region: CASSEGEAFF. The CDR3 DNA follows: TGTGCCAGCAGTGAAGGTGAAGCTTTCTTT.

The gene calls are TRBV7-9 and TRBJ2-7, with unresolved D. The V end lost 3 bases, the J end lost 0 bases, and 9 bases lay between the germline ends. The CDR3 loop spans 14 amino acids. CDR1 is SEHNR and CDR2 is FQNEAQ in the germline V gene (reference sequence). The CDR3 DNA reads as TGTGCCAGCAGCTTTGGCAGCGACTCCTACGAGCAGTACTTC. This sequence encodes CASSFGSDSYEQYF.

This clonotype was seen more than once but under ten times. The V and J genes are TRBV6-1 and TRBJ2-5; D is undetermined. From germline, CDR1 is MNHNS and CDR2 SASEGT. The germline V and J ends were trimmed by 0 bases and 5 bases, with 13 bases remaining between them. This CDR3 spans 15 amino acids. The CDR3 protein is CASSEASAGGETQYF. The CDR3, as DNA: TGTGCCAGCAGTGAAGCATCGGCAGGTGGGGAGACCCAGTACTTC.

This clonotype has only a few counts. This sequence joins TRBV29-1 and TRBJ2-7; D possibly corresponds to TRBD2 (7 bases). The CDR3 is 15 amino acids. CDR1 and CDR2 from the germline V gene are SQVTM and ANQGSEA. The germline V and J ends were trimmed by 6 bases and 7 bases, with 25 bases remaining between them. As DNA, the CDR3 is TGCAGCGTCAAGGGGGGGACGTCCATGAGGGTTGAGCAGTACTTC. Its protein is CSVKGGTSMRVEQYF.

The chain uses TRBV9 and TRBJ2-3, with D possibly TRBD2 on 6 matching bases. The CDR3 runs 12 residues. Germline V CDR1 and CDR2: SGDLS, YYNGEE. V was shortened by 3 bases and J by 8 bases, with 10 bases between the two germline ends. The CDR3 DNA sequence: TGTGCCAGCAGCGCCGGTAGCGGTACGCAGTATTTT. Its translation: CASSAGSGTQYF.

This clonotype was found a few times. The rearrangement uses TRBV7-9 and TRBJ2-7; perhaps TRBD1 as D (6 bases). The CDR3 is 17 residues long. Per germline, CDR1 SEHNR and CDR2 FQNEAQ (reference sequence). The ends were cut back, 4 bases at V and 6 bases at J, with 25 bases in the middle. Written as DNA, the CDR3 is TGTGCCAGCAGCTCCCCCCTCAGGGGCACCCATCTCATCGAGCAGTACTTC. Its translation is CASSSPLRGTHLIEQYF.

The rearrangement uses TRBV12-3 or TRBV12-4 and TRBJ1-2; TRBD1 might be the D (6 bases). V lost 6 bases and J 7 bases, leaving 15 bases between the germline ends. The CDR3 covers 13 residues. The CDR3 sequence: CASRLQGAPGYTF. In DNA form, the CDR3 reads TGTGCCAGCAGGCTACAGGGTGCCCCTGGCTACACCTTC.

The V call is TRBV20-1, the J call TRBJ2-3; 8 positions match TRBD2. V lost 5 bases, J lost 2 bases, and 6 bases stayed unmatched. From germline, CDR1 is DFQATT and CDR2 SNEGSKA (reference sequence). The CDR3 has 14 amino acids. The DNA for the CDR3 is TGCAGTGCTGCTCCGGGACTAGTCACAGATACGCAGTATTTT. Protein sequence: CSAAPGLVTDTQYF.

The rearrangement uses TRBV11-2 and TRBJ1-1; D unclear. The V gene lost 8 bases and the J gene lost 1 base, with 14 bases spanning the gap. This CDR3 contains 14 residues. Looked up from germline, CDR1 is SGHAT and CDR2 is FQNNGV. As DNA, the CDR3 is TGTGCCAGCGCTTGGGATGAGGGGAACACTGAAGCTTTCTTT. Translation gives CASAWDEGNTEAFF.